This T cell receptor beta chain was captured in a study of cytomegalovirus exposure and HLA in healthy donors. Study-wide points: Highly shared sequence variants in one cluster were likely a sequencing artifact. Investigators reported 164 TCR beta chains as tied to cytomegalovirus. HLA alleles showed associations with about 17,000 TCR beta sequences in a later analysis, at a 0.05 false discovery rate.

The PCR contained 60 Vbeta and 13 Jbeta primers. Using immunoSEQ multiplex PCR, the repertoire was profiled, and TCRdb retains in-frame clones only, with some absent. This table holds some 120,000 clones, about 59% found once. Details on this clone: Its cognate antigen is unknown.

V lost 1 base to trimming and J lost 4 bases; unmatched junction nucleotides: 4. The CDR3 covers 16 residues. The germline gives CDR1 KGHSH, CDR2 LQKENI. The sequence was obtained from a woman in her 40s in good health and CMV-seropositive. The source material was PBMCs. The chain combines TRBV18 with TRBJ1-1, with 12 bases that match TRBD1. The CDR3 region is CASSPQGQGAGTEAFF. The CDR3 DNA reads TGTGCCAGCTCACCACAGGGACAGGGGGCAGGCACTGAAGCTTTCTTT. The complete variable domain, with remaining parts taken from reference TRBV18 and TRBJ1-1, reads NAGVMQNPRHLVRRRGQEARLRCSPMKGHSHVYWYRQLPEEGLKFMVYLQKENIIDESGMPKERFSAEFPKEGPSILRIQQVVRGDSAAYFCASSPQGQGAGTEAFFGQGTRLTVV.